This T cell receptor beta chain was recorded in a study of neoadjuvant anti-PD-1 for oral cavity cancer. Study in general: Nivolumab at 3 mg/kg was mostly given biweekly, three to four doses, pre-surgery. The study's findings and limits: Greater tumor shrinkage accompanied bigger post-treatment sizes of preexisting clones.

As for this clone: The antigen remains undetermined.

Time point in this sample: after neoadjuvant nivolumab, at surgical resection. Germline V CDR1 and CDR2: SGHRS, YFSETQ. This CDR3 is built from 14 residues. Between the trimmed V and J ends, which lost 0 bases and 0 bases, there was a span of 7 bases. Tumor libraries mostly used 4.8 ug genomic DNA, two replicates each. Only in-frame clones appear in the TCRdb table, and some are missing; sequencing was by immunoSEQ multiplex PCR. The sample has tens of thousands of clones; more than 35% are singletons. The chain links TRBV5-1 to TRBJ2-7; D remains ambiguous. This receptor was taken from a person between 35 and 79 years old with oral cavity squamous cell carcinoma. The material sequenced was tumor tissue, taken after nivolumab (anti-PD-1) treatment. CDR3 residues: CASSLGSGSYEQYF. DNA for the CDR3: TGCGCCAGCAGCTTGGGTTCGGGCTCCTACGAGCAGTACTTC. Supplemented by reference TRBV5-1 and TRBJ2-7, the full variable domain reads KAGVTQTPRYLIKTRGQQVTLSCSPISGHRSVSWYQQTPGQGLQFLFEYFSETQRNKGNFPGRFSGRQFSNSRSEMNVSTLELGDSALYLCASSLGSGSYEQYFGPGTRLTVT.